A selection of T cell receptor beta chains follows, all from one sample in a study of blood T cell repertoires in COVID-19. The assay was immunoSEQ multiplex PCR, and TCRdb's table has in-frame clones only and misses some. The sample lists about 150,000 clones; 84% were seen once. Material: PBMCs or T cells enriched from blood (not recorded which). The receptors shown here come from a man aged 45-60 years who had recovered from COVID-19. The CDR3 runs from the conserved cysteine through the conserved F or W. D genes are given only for firm matches. Rows give clone size only sometimes, using once, few, many, or a class for an expanded clone.

TRBJ2-2 | TRBD1 | - | TRBV19 | CASRQGQGLVRELFF | TGTGCCAGTAGACAGGGACAGGGGTTGGTGAGGGAGCTGTTTTTT
TRBJ1-6 | TRBD1 | few | TRBV7-6 | CASSSGQVIGSPLHF | TGTGCCAGCAGCTCGGGACAGGTTATTGGTTCACCCCTCCACTTT
TRBJ2-7 | TRBD1 | - | TRBV19 | CASSNQGARNEQYF | TGTGCCAGTAGTAACCAGGGGGCAAGGAACGAGCAGTACTTC
TRBJ2-3 | - | - | TRBV9 | CASSVAPLQVTDTQYF | TGTGCCAGCAGCGTAGCACCGTTACAGGTCACAGATACGCAGTATTTT
TRBJ1-5 | - | - | TRBV6-1 | CASSDNSNQPQHF | TGTGCCAGCAGTGATAATAGCAATCAGCCCCAGCATTTT
TRBJ2-7 | - | - | TRBV5-1 | CASSFGGSYEQYF | TGCGCCAGCAGCTTCGGAGGGTCCTACGAGCAGTACTTC
TRBJ2-5 | - | - | TRBV11-3 | CASSLAGFGETQYF | TGTGCCAGCAGCTTAGCGGGGTTTGGTGAGACCCAGTACTTC
TRBJ1-3 | - | - | TRBV30 | CAWRNTGNGNTIYF | TGTGCCTGGAGAAACACAGGGAATGGAAACACCATATATTTT
TRBJ1-4 | - | - | TRBV15 | CATSREGRGNEKLFF | TGTGCCACCAGCAGGGAGGGGAGGGGGAATGAAAAACTGTTTTTT
TRBJ1-5 | - | - | TRBV6-2/TRBV6-3 | CASSDSFNQPQHF | TGTGCCAGCAGCGACAGTTTCAATCAGCCCCAGCATTTT
TRBJ1-2 | - | - | TRBV18 | CASSPTKDSPNYGYTF | TGTGCCAGCTCACCTACCAAGGACAGTCCTAACTATGGCTACACCTTC
TRBJ2-3 | TRBD2 | - | TRBV19 | CASSIPTPSSGYTDTQYF | TGTGCCAGTAGTATTCCCACACCTTCTAGCGGGTACACAGATACGCAGTATTTT
TRBJ2-7 | - | - | TRBV12-1 | CASSTRDSSYEQYF | TGTGCCAGCAGCACCCGGGACAGCTCCTACGAGCAGTACTTC
TRBJ2-4 | TRBD1 | - | TRBV30 | CAWSVTGGVKNIQYF | TGTGCCTGGAGTGTGACAGGGGGCGTCAAAAACATTCAGTACTTC
TRBJ1-6 | TRBD1 | - | TRBV18 | CASSPLDRDSPLHF | TGTGCCAGCTCACCCCTCGACAGGGACTCACCCCTCCACTTT
TRBJ1-2 | - | - | TRBV3-1/TRBV3-2 | CASRDLNYGYTF | TGTGCCAGCAGGGACTTAAACTATGGCTACACCTTC
TRBJ2-7 | - | - | TRBV7-9 | CASSTPDSFSYEQYF | TGTGCCAGCAGCACGCCGGACAGCTTCTCCTACGAGCAGTACTTC
TRBJ1-6 | - | - | TRBV27 | CASSFSNSPLHF | TGTGCCAGCAGTTTCTCGAATTCACCCCTCCACTTT
TRBJ2-7 | TRBD1 | - | TRBV6-2/TRBV6-3 | CASSSDRSRDEQYF | TGTGCCAGCAGTTCGGACAGGTCGCGCGACGAGCAGTACTTC
TRBJ2-7 | TRBD2 | - | TRBV11-2 | CASSLPTAPSGGSSYEQYF | TGTGCCAGCAGCTTACCAACGGCCCCTAGCGGGGGGAGCTCCTACGAGCAGTACTTC
TRBJ1-2 | - | few | TRBV2 | CASQREKGYTF | TGTGCCAGTCAACGGGAGAAGGGCTACACCTTC
TRBJ1-6 | TRBD1 | - | TRBV5-1 | CASSLGQGGSPLHF | TGCGCCAGCAGCTTGGGACAGGGGGGATCACCCCTCCACTTT
TRBJ1-1 | - | - | TRBV7-3 | CASSPQGRSEAFF | TGTGCCAGCAGCCCCCAGGGGCGCTCTGAAGCTTTCTTT
TRBJ2-5 | - | few | TRBV7-6 | CASSLAVRGMQETQYF | TGTGCCAGCAGCTTAGCGGTTAGAGGGATGCAAGAGACCCAGTACTTC
TRBJ2-4 | TRBD2 | - | TRBV13 | CASSLGLAGGTKNIQYF | TGTGCCAGCAGCCTAGGACTAGCGGGGGGTACCAAAAACATTCAGTACTTC
TRBJ1-4 | - | - | TRBV7-9 | CASSHPGRQNEKLFF | TGTGCCAGCAGCCATCCCGGGAGACAGAATGAAAAACTGTTTTTT
TRBJ2-2 | TRBD2 | - | TRBV18 | CASSQSSGSTGELFF | TGTGCCAGCTCGCAGTCTAGCGGGAGCACCGGGGAGCTGTTTTTT
TRBJ2-7 | - | few | TRBV11-3 | CASSLGQFYEQYF | TGTGCCAGCAGCTTAGGGCAATTCTACGAGCAGTACTTC
TRBJ1-2 | TRBD1 | - | TRBV5-5 | CASSLVGQGVGGYTF | TGTGCCAGCAGCTTGGTAGGACAGGGGGTTGGTGGCTACACCTTC